The clone carrying this TCR beta chain was detected many times. Its matching antigen is unknown. Per the germline V gene, CDR1 is ENHRY and CDR2 is SYGVKD. The junction had 11 bases not matched to a gene; V was cut back by 4 bases and J by 2 bases. CDR3 length: 18 amino acids. No treatment of any kind had been given to any patient before thyroid surgery. The data originate from a study of metastatic and nonmetastatic thyroid tumors. For the study at large: Patients with malignant and benign thyroid disease provided blood and tumor or nodule tissue, whose repertoires were compared.

In the source study's methods: The authors used CDR3 differences across clinicopathological groups to build a distant-metastasis classifier for papillary thyroid cancer. TCRdb re-analyzed the PCR reads using MiXCR. The V and J calls, along with clone size, are taken from TCRdb and not from the paper's own processing. The sample has roughly 45,000 clones, roughly 3.2% seen once. Study-level findings and limits: TCR beta diversity was reportedly significantly higher in malignant thyroid tumors than benign nodules, in blood and tumor.

The clonotype was recovered from a female donor with papillary thyroid cancer or a benign thyroid nodule (not recorded which). Some clones in this sample may be carry-over from other donors' samples. Sequencing input: blood. The rearrangement links TRBV10-3 to TRBJ2-2; 9 positions agree with TRBD1. Here the CDR3 DNA reads TGTGCCATCAGTGGTTCAATACAGGGGGCCCAAAACACCGGGGAGCTGTTTTTT. Protein sequence: CAISGSIQGAQNTGELFF.